Listed below are T cell receptor beta chains from one sample, sequenced in a study of blood T cells in healthy people across ages. TCRdb passed the 5' RACE reads through MiXCR, listing each CDR3 protein once. The repertoire holds about 770,000 distinct CDR3 sequences, with approximately 48% as singletons. The material sequenced was blood. Receptor source: a man aged 55-75 years in good health. Both conserved end residues are part of each CDR3. D genes are given only for firm matches. Clone sizes are given selectively: once, few, many, or a class where the clone is expanded.

j_gene: TRBJ1-2; d_gene: .; abundance: .; v_gene: TRBV4-3; CDR3nt: TGCGCCAGCAGCCAAGGCAGCTATATATCTTATGGCTACACCTTC; CDR3aa: CASSQGSYISYGYTF
j_gene: TRBJ2-7; d_gene: .; abundance: .; v_gene: TRBV20-1; CDR3nt: TGCAGTGCTACACCAGACGGAGGAACCTACGAGCAGTACTTC; CDR3aa: CSATPDGGTYEQYF
j_gene: TRBJ2-3; d_gene: .; abundance: .; v_gene: TRBV3-1; CDR3nt: TGTGCCAGCAGCCAAAATGTTGGGGATACGCAGTATTTT; CDR3aa: CASSQNVGDTQYF
j_gene: TRBJ1-1; d_gene: TRBD1; abundance: .; v_gene: TRBV6-5; CDR3nt: TGTGCCAGCAGTTACTCGACAGGGGCCCACGCTGAAGCTTTCTTT; CDR3aa: CASSYSTGAHAEAFF
j_gene: TRBJ1-2; d_gene: .; abundance: .; v_gene: TRBV25-1; CDR3nt: TGTGCCAGCAGTGATGGCCAGGGTAATGGCTACACCTTC; CDR3aa: CASSDGQGNGYTF
j_gene: TRBJ2-7; d_gene: TRBD2; abundance: .; v_gene: TRBV4-3; CDR3nt: TGCGCTGGCTTAGGGCGGGGGACCCACTACGAGCAGTACTTC; CDR3aa: CAGLGRGTHYEQYF
j_gene: TRBJ1-5; d_gene: .; abundance: .; v_gene: TRBV18; CDR3nt: TGTGCCAGCTCGCCGAGAGGGTATAGCAATCAGCCCCAGCATTTT; CDR3aa: CASSPRGYSNQPQHF
j_gene: TRBJ2-6; d_gene: .; abundance: once; v_gene: TRBV3-1; CDR3nt: TGTGCCAGCAGCCAGAAAGGGATCGGTGGGGCCAACGTCCTGACTTTC; CDR3aa: CASSQKGIGGANVLTF
j_gene: TRBJ2-7; d_gene: .; abundance: .; v_gene: TRBV7-6; CDR3nt: TGTGCCAGCAGCCCCGGACATCGCGAGCAGTACTTC; CDR3aa: CASSPGHREQYF
j_gene: TRBJ2-3; d_gene: .; abundance: few; v_gene: TRBV7-2; CDR3nt: TGTGCCAGCAGCTTAGCGTGGAGAGAAGATACGCAGTATTTT; CDR3aa: CASSLAWREDTQYF
j_gene: TRBJ2-7; d_gene: .; abundance: .; v_gene: TRBV28; CDR3nt: TGTGCCAGCAGTTTTTCTCTGAAGACGGACGAGCAGTACTTC; CDR3aa: CASSFSLKTDEQYF
j_gene: TRBJ2-5; d_gene: TRBD1; abundance: .; v_gene: TRBV12-3/TRBV12-4; CDR3nt: TGTGCCAGCAGTGTGACAGGGCAAGAGACCCAGTACTTC; CDR3aa: CASSVTGQETQYF
j_gene: TRBJ2-7; d_gene: .; abundance: few; v_gene: TRBV7-9; CDR3nt: TGTGCCAGCAGCGCGACCGGGACGGGCTTTGTGGTATACGAGCAGTACTTC; CDR3aa: CASSATGTGFVVYEQYF
j_gene: TRBJ2-3; d_gene: TRBD1; abundance: .; v_gene: TRBV2; CDR3nt: TGTGCCAGCAGTCGCCGGGACAGGGGGCAGGATACGCAGTATTTT; CDR3aa: CASSRRDRGQDTQYF
j_gene: TRBJ2-5; d_gene: .; abundance: .; v_gene: TRBV6-5; CDR3nt: TGTGCCAGCAGTCAGGGACGGGCGGCTGGGGAGACCCAGTACTTC; CDR3aa: CASSQGRAAGETQYF
j_gene: TRBJ2-5; d_gene: .; abundance: few; v_gene: TRBV5-1; CDR3nt: TGCGCCAGCAGCTTGGGCGCGATAACGGGGGAACAAGAGACCCAGTACTTC; CDR3aa: CASSLGAITGEQETQYF
j_gene: TRBJ2-1; d_gene: TRBD2; abundance: few; v_gene: TRBV27; CDR3nt: TGTGCCAGCAGTTTTGCGGGGGGTACAAATGAGCAGTTCTTC; CDR3aa: CASSFAGGTNEQFF
j_gene: TRBJ2-7; d_gene: TRBD1; abundance: .; v_gene: TRBV5-1; CDR3nt: TGCGCCAGCAGCTTGGCAACAGGGGGGACCTACGAGCAGTACTTC; CDR3aa: CASSLATGGTYEQYF
j_gene: TRBJ2-3; d_gene: .; abundance: few; v_gene: TRBV7-2; CDR3nt: TGTGCCAGCAGTATGGGACGTACAGATACGCAGTATTTT; CDR3aa: CASSMGRTDTQYF
j_gene: TRBJ2-5; d_gene: TRBD2; abundance: .; v_gene: TRBV12-3/TRBV12-4; CDR3nt: TGTGCCAGCAGTTCCAGACTAGCGGGGGGCCATGAGCAGTACTTC; CDR3aa: CASSSRLAGGHEQYF
j_gene: TRBJ1-2; d_gene: TRBD1; abundance: .; v_gene: TRBV25-1; CDR3nt: TGTGCCAGCGGCCGAGGACAGGGGGCTTATGGCTACACCTTC; CDR3aa: CASGRGQGAYGYTF
j_gene: TRBJ2-7; d_gene: TRBD1; abundance: .; v_gene: TRBV9; CDR3nt: TGTGCCAGCAGCGACGGGACAGACTCCTACGAGCAGTACTTC; CDR3aa: CASSDGTDSYEQYF
j_gene: TRBJ1-2; d_gene: TRBD1; abundance: .; v_gene: TRBV2; CDR3nt: TGTGCCAGCTTCGACAGGGGAGGTGGCTACACCTTC; CDR3aa: CASFDRGGGYTF
j_gene: TRBJ1-1; d_gene: .; abundance: .; v_gene: TRBV6-1; CDR3nt: TGTGCCAGCCCGGGCGGGGGACCGAACACTGAAGCTTTCTTT; CDR3aa: CASPGGGPNTEAFF
j_gene: TRBJ2-1; d_gene: .; abundance: few; v_gene: TRBV4-1; CDR3nt: TGCGCCAGCAGCCAAGAATTAACCGGGTACTCCTACAATGAGCAGTTCTTC; CDR3aa: CASSQELTGYSYNEQFF
j_gene: TRBJ1-5; d_gene: TRBD1; abundance: .; v_gene: TRBV6-1; CDR3nt: TGTGCCAGCAGTGGACAGGGAGAGGGGCCCCAGCATTTT; CDR3aa: CASSGQGEGPQHF
j_gene: TRBJ2-7; d_gene: TRBD2; abundance: .; v_gene: TRBV19; CDR3nt: TGTGCCAGTAGTACGAGCGGGGGGCGTTACTACGAGCAGTACTTC; CDR3aa: CASSTSGGRYYEQYF
j_gene: TRBJ2-5; d_gene: .; abundance: .; v_gene: TRBV10-3; CDR3nt: TGTGCCATCAGTGGTTGGGCTTCTGCCAATGAGCAGTACTTC; CDR3aa: CAISGWASANEQYF
j_gene: TRBJ2-2; d_gene: TRBD1; abundance: .; v_gene: TRBV12-3/TRBV12-4; CDR3nt: TGTGCCAGCAGTTCCGGGACAGGGTCCACCGGGGAGCTGTTTTTT; CDR3aa: CASSSGTGSTGELFF
j_gene: TRBJ2-7; d_gene: .; abundance: .; v_gene: TRBV27; CDR3nt: TGTGCCAGCAGTTTAGGACGGGGTAAGGGATACGAGCAGTACTTC; CDR3aa: CASSLGRGKGYEQYF
j_gene: TRBJ2-5; d_gene: TRBD1; abundance: few; v_gene: TRBV11-1; CDR3nt: TGTGCCAGCAGCCGGGGACAGATGGAGACCCAGTACTTC; CDR3aa: CASSRGQMETQYF
j_gene: TRBJ1-1; d_gene: .; abundance: .; v_gene: TRBV20-1; CDR3nt: TGCTGTGCTACAAGGGGCGTGAACACTGGAGCTTTCTTT; CDR3aa: CCATRGVNTGAFF
j_gene: TRBJ2-3; d_gene: .; abundance: .; v_gene: TRBV3-1; CDR3nt: TGTGCCAGCAGCCGCCAACAGGGCGATCGTACGCAGTATTTT; CDR3aa: CASSRQQGDRTQYF
j_gene: TRBJ1-4; d_gene: .; abundance: .; v_gene: TRBV25-1; CDR3nt: TGTGCCAGCGGCAGGATAGGGAATGAAAAACTGTTTTTT; CDR3aa: CASGRIGNEKLFF
j_gene: TRBJ2-1; d_gene: TRBD2; abundance: .; v_gene: TRBV12-3/TRBV12-4; CDR3nt: TGTGCCAGCAGTTTTGCCAGCGGGGGGAACAATGAGCAGTTCTTC; CDR3aa: CASSFASGGNNEQFF